This T cell receptor (beta chain) was sequenced in a study of blood T cell repertoires in COVID-19. This CDR3 is 13 amino acids long. The V and J ends lost 8 bases and 2 bases, in that order; junction bases with no gene match: 5. Germline CDR1 reads LNHDA; CDR2 reads SQIVND (reference sequence). Original processing notes: Nucleated cell counts were estimated from reference gene primer amplification. TCRdb keeps only in-frame clones here, not all; method: immunoSEQ multiplex PCR. D and trimming were read from the DNA, whereas the V and J calls and clone size are those reported in that table. The sample contains roughly 120,000 clones, around 91% of which appear only once.

The sequenced material came from peripheral blood. The rearrangement links TRBV19 to TRBJ2-7; 8 bases line up with TRBD2. The TCR was taken from an older man with active or convalescent COVID-19. The CDR3 loop is CASGVAGPYEQYF. DNA of the CDR3: TGTGCCAGTGGGGTAGCGGGACCCTACGAGCAGTACTTC.